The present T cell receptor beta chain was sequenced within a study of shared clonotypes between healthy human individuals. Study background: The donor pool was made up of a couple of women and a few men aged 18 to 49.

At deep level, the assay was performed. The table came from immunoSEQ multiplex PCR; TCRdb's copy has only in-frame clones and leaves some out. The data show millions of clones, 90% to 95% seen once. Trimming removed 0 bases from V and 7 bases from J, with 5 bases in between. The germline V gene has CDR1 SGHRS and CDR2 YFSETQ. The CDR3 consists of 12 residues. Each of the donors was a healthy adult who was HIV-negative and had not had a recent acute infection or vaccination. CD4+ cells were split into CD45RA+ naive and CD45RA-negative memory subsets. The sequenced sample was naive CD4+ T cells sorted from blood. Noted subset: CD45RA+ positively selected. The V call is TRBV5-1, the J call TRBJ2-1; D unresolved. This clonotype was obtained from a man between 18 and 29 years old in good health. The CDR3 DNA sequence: TGCGCCAGCAGCTTGGATATGAATGAGCAGTTCTTC. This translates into CASSLDMNEQFF.